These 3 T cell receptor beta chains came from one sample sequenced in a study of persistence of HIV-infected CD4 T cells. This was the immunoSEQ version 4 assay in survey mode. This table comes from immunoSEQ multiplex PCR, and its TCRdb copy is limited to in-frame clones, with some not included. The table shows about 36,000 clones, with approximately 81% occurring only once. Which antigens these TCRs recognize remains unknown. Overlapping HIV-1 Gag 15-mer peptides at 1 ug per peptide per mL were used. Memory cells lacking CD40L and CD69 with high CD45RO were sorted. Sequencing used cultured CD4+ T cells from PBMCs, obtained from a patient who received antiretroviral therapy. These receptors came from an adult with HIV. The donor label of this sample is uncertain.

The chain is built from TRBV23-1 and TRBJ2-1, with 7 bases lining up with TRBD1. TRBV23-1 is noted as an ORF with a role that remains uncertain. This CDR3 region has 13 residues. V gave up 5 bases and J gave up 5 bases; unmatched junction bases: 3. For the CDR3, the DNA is TGCGCCAGCAGTAGACAGGGACACAATGAGCAGTTCTTC. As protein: CASSRQGHNEQFF.

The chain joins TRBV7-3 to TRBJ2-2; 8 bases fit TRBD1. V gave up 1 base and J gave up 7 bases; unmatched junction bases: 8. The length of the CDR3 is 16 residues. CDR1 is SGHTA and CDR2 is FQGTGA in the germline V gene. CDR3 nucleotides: TGTGCCAGCAGCTTAAATGGGCCAGGGGGCGGCGGGGAGCTGTTTTTT. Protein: CASSLNGPGGGGELFF.

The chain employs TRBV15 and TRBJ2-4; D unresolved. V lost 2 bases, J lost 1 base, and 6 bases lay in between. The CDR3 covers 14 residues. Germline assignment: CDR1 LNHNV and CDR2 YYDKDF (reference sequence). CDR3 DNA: TGTGCCACCAGCAGACAACCGGCCAAAAACATTCAGTACTTC. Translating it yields CATSRQPAKNIQYF.